This is a list of T cell receptor beta chains from one sample in a study of Ad26.COV2.S vaccination and SARS-CoV-2 variants. Produced via immunoSEQ multiplex PCR; TCRdb's table is partial and in-frame only. The table records about 430,000 clones, 90% of them present only once. This specimen consisted of peripheral blood, obtained in a trial of Ad26.COV2.S vaccine versus placebo. The receptors were sampled from a person between 18 and 65 years old who received the Ad26.COV2.S COVID-19 vaccine or a placebo. Each CDR3 is given with its conserved first and last residue. Each record gives: V gene, clone size, J gene, D gene, CDR3 protein, CDR3 DNA. A D gene is named only where the DNA matches it firmly. A clone size is listed for some rows: how often the clone was seen (once, few, many), or a class if it is expanded.

V gene: TRBV5-1
clone size: few
J gene: TRBJ2-7
D gene: NA
CDR3 protein: CASSLDRDYEQYF
CDR3 DNA: TGCGCCAGCAGCTTGGACCGGGATTACGAGCAGTACTTC

V gene: TRBV2
clone size: NA
J gene: TRBJ1-1
D gene: NA
CDR3 protein: CASSEAQRNTEAFF
CDR3 DNA: TGTGCCAGCAGTGAAGCTCAAAGGAACACTGAAGCTTTCTTT

V gene: TRBV7-3
clone size: once
J gene: TRBJ2-1
D gene: TRBD2
CDR3 protein: CASSLLAGGDNEQFF
CDR3 DNA: TGTGCCAGCAGCTTACTAGCGGGAGGGGACAATGAGCAGTTCTTC

V gene: TRBV6-5
clone size: NA
J gene: TRBJ2-1
D gene: NA
CDR3 protein: CASSIGNEQFF
CDR3 DNA: TGTGCCAGCAGTATCGGTAATGAGCAGTTCTTC

V gene: TRBV29-1
clone size: NA
J gene: TRBJ2-3
D gene: TRBD2
CDR3 protein: CSVRGGRARTDTQYF
CDR3 DNA: TGCAGCGTTCGGGGGGGTCGGGCTCGCACAGATACGCAGTATTTT

V gene: TRBV2
clone size: NA
J gene: TRBJ2-1
D gene: TRBD2
CDR3 protein: CASKREDPFGEQFF
CDR3 DNA: TGTGCCAGCAAGCGGGAGGATCCATTTGGGGAGCAGTTCTTC

V gene: TRBV6-6
clone size: NA
J gene: TRBJ2-1
D gene: NA
CDR3 protein: CASSPTGRQSYNEQFF
CDR3 DNA: TGTGCCAGCAGTCCTACAGGGAGACAAAGCTACAATGAGCAGTTCTTC

V gene: TRBV3-1/TRBV3-2
clone size: NA
J gene: TRBJ2-5
D gene: TRBD2
CDR3 protein: CASSERLAGGQETQYF
CDR3 DNA: TGTGCCAGCAGCGAAAGACTAGCGGGAGGCCAAGAGACCCAGTACTTC

V gene: TRBV27
clone size: NA
J gene: TRBJ2-1
D gene: TRBD2
CDR3 protein: CASSSGLAGGVEQFF
CDR3 DNA: TGTGCCAGCAGTTCGGGACTAGCGGGAGGGGTTGAGCAGTTCTTC

V gene: TRBV6-5
clone size: NA
J gene: TRBJ1-4
D gene: TRBD1
CDR3 protein: CASSDRGPEKLFF
CDR3 DNA: TGTGCCAGCAGCGACAGGGGCCCCGAAAAACTGTTTTTT

V gene: TRBV15
clone size: NA
J gene: TRBJ1-2
D gene: NA
CDR3 protein: CATSRDLGAWGYTF
CDR3 DNA: TGTGCCACCAGCAGAGATTTGGGGGCTTGGGGCTACACCTTC

V gene: TRBV10-2
clone size: NA
J gene: TRBJ2-3
D gene: TRBD2
CDR3 protein: CASRRELLDTQYF
CDR3 DNA: TGCGCCAGCAGGCGGGAGCTGTTAGATACGCAGTATTTT

V gene: TRBV27
clone size: NA
J gene: TRBJ2-7
D gene: NA
CDR3 protein: CASSLQGPYEQYF
CDR3 DNA: TGTGCCAGCAGTTTACAGGGCCCCTACGAGCAGTACTTC

V gene: TRBV6-2/TRBV6-3
clone size: NA
J gene: TRBJ1-3
D gene: NA
CDR3 protein: CASSRSMKPTGNTIYF
CDR3 DNA: TGTGCCAGCAGTCGGTCGATGAAACCTACTGGAAACACCATATATTTT

V gene: TRBV11-2
clone size: once
J gene: TRBJ2-1
D gene: NA
CDR3 protein: CASSLFGGTAYEQFF
CDR3 DNA: TGTGCCAGCAGCTTATTCGGCGGGACGGCCTATGAGCAGTTCTTC

V gene: TRBV7-9
clone size: NA
J gene: TRBJ2-4
D gene: NA
CDR3 protein: CASSLGLGDAKNIQYF
CDR3 DNA: TGTGCCAGCAGCTTGGGGTTAGGGGACGCCAAAAACATTCAGTACTTC

V gene: TRBV2
clone size: NA
J gene: TRBJ1-2
D gene: NA
CDR3 protein: CASSTGLSYGYTF
CDR3 DNA: TGTGCCAGCAGTACGGGACTGTCCTATGGCTACACCTTC

V gene: TRBV16
clone size: NA
J gene: TRBJ1-3
D gene: NA
CDR3 protein: CASTLPHRPGHSGNTIYF
CDR3 DNA: TGTGCCAGCACCCTCCCTCACAGACCGGGCCACTCTGGAAACACCATATATTTT

V gene: TRBV7-2
clone size: NA
J gene: TRBJ1-1
D gene: NA
CDR3 protein: CASSSGSNTEAFF
CDR3 DNA: TGTGCCAGCAGCTCCGGGTCGAACACTGAAGCTTTCTTT

V gene: TRBV7-2
clone size: NA
J gene: TRBJ1-2
D gene: TRBD1
CDR3 protein: CASSSRTGPPGYTF
CDR3 DNA: TGTGCCAGCAGCTCAAGGACAGGTCCCCCCGGCTACACCTTC

V gene: TRBV27
clone size: NA
J gene: TRBJ2-1
D gene: NA
CDR3 protein: CASSDYNEQFF
CDR3 DNA: TGTGCCAGCAGTGACTACAATGAGCAGTTCTTC

V gene: TRBV6-2/TRBV6-3
clone size: NA
J gene: TRBJ2-1
D gene: NA
CDR3 protein: CASSPYSQGLSSYNEQFF
CDR3 DNA: TGTGCCAGCAGCCCTTACAGCCAGGGGCTAAGCTCCTACAATGAGCAGTTCTTC

V gene: TRBV3-1/TRBV3-2
clone size: NA
J gene: TRBJ2-4
D gene: TRBD1
CDR3 protein: CASSKGQAYRDIQYF
CDR3 DNA: TGTGCCAGCAGCAAGGGACAGGCCTATAGGGACATTCAGTACTTC

V gene: TRBV11-2
clone size: NA
J gene: TRBJ1-4
D gene: NA
CDR3 protein: CASSPQGSTNEKLFF
CDR3 DNA: TGTGCCAGCAGCCCCCAAGGATCAACTAATGAAAAACTGTTTTTT

V gene: TRBV27
clone size: NA
J gene: TRBJ2-7
D gene: TRBD2
CDR3 protein: CASSSRAASGFYEQYF
CDR3 DNA: TGTGCCAGCAGTTCCCGGGCGGCTAGCGGATTCTACGAGCAGTACTTC

V gene: TRBV13
clone size: few
J gene: TRBJ1-2
D gene: NA
CDR3 protein: CASSPQAGYTF
CDR3 DNA: TGTGCCAGCAGCCCCCAGGCCGGCTACACCTTC

V gene: TRBV10-3
clone size: NA
J gene: TRBJ2-2
D gene: NA
CDR3 protein: CAISDLQDTGELFF
CDR3 DNA: TGTGCCATCAGTGATTTACAGGACACCGGGGAGCTGTTTTTT

V gene: TRBV29-1
clone size: NA
J gene: TRBJ1-1
D gene: NA
CDR3 protein: CSSRGHSNTEAFF
CDR3 DNA: TGCAGCTCCCGGGGGCACTCGAACACTGAAGCTTTCTTT

V gene: TRBV18
clone size: NA
J gene: TRBJ1-4
D gene: TRBD1
CDR3 protein: CASAQGENEKLFF
CDR3 DNA: TGTGCCAGCGCACAGGGGGAGAATGAAAAACTGTTTTTT

V gene: TRBV29-1
clone size: once
J gene: TRBJ1-4
D gene: NA
CDR3 protein: CSVGVPAEKLFF
CDR3 DNA: TGCAGCGTTGGGGTTCCAGCCGAAAAACTGTTTTTT

V gene: TRBV7-9
clone size: NA
J gene: TRBJ2-7
D gene: NA
CDR3 protein: CASSPTRTSGNEQYF
CDR3 DNA: TGTGCCAGCAGCCCGACCAGGACCTCTGGGAACGAGCAGTACTTC

V gene: TRBV7-9
clone size: NA
J gene: TRBJ2-1
D gene: NA
CDR3 protein: CASLMGEYNEQFF
CDR3 DNA: TGTGCCAGCCTTATGGGAGAGTACAATGAGCAGTTCTTC

V gene: TRBV5-4
clone size: NA
J gene: TRBJ1-2
D gene: TRBD1
CDR3 protein: CASSQGQGDIYGYTF
CDR3 DNA: TGTGCCAGCAGCCAAGGACAGGGGGACATCTATGGCTACACCTTC

V gene: TRBV5-3
clone size: NA
J gene: TRBJ1-5
D gene: NA
CDR3 protein: CALRGHQPQHF
CDR3 DNA: TGTGCCCTCAGGGGACATCAGCCCCAGCATTTT

V gene: TRBV6-5
clone size: NA
J gene: TRBJ2-1
D gene: TRBD1
CDR3 protein: CASSYSTGGPYNEQFF
CDR3 DNA: TGTGCCAGCAGTTACTCGACAGGGGGACCCTACAATGAGCAGTTCTTC

V gene: TRBV28
clone size: NA
J gene: TRBJ2-7
D gene: NA
CDR3 protein: CASSTLPPQGSSYEQYF
CDR3 DNA: TGTGCCAGCAGTACTCTCCCTCCACAGGGAAGCTCCTACGAGCAGTACTTC

V gene: TRBV6-2/TRBV6-3
clone size: NA
J gene: TRBJ2-5
D gene: TRBD2
CDR3 protein: CASSYFLAGGLEQETQYF
CDR3 DNA: TGTGCCAGCAGTTACTTCCTAGCGGGAGGGCTGGAACAAGAGACCCAGTACTTC

V gene: TRBV3-1/TRBV3-2
clone size: NA
J gene: TRBJ2-3
D gene: NA
CDR3 protein: CASSITDTSTDTQYF
CDR3 DNA: TGTGCCAGTTCCATAACAGATACTAGCACAGATACGCAGTATTTT

V gene: TRBV5-4
clone size: NA
J gene: TRBJ2-2
D gene: TRBD2
CDR3 protein: CASSLRLAGDTGELFF
CDR3 DNA: TGTGCCAGCAGCTTGAGACTAGCGGGGGACACCGGGGAGCTGTTTTTT

V gene: TRBV6-6
clone size: NA
J gene: TRBJ2-2
D gene: TRBD2
CDR3 protein: CASSWWREEGTGELFF
CDR3 DNA: TGTGCCAGCAGCTGGTGGCGGGAGGAAGGAACCGGGGAGCTGTTTTTT

V gene: TRBV6-1
clone size: NA
J gene: TRBJ2-1
D gene: NA
CDR3 protein: CASSANLLTGSSYNEQFF
CDR3 DNA: TGTGCCAGCAGTGCCAACCTTTTAACCGGCAGCTCCTACAATGAGCAGTTCTTC

V gene: TRBV9
clone size: NA
J gene: TRBJ2-2
D gene: TRBD2
CDR3 protein: CASSPTSGRKGELFF
CDR3 DNA: TGTGCCAGCAGCCCGACTAGCGGGAGGAAAGGGGAGCTGTTTTTT

V gene: TRBV21-1
clone size: NA
J gene: TRBJ1-6
D gene: NA
CDR3 protein: CATGQGDSPLHF
CDR3 DNA: TGTGCCACCGGACAGGGTGATTCACCCCTCCACTTT

V gene: TRBV12-3/TRBV12-4
clone size: NA
J gene: TRBJ2-1
D gene: NA
CDR3 protein: CASRGGYNEQFF
CDR3 DNA: TGTGCCAGCAGAGGCGGCTACAATGAGCAGTTCTTC

V gene: TRBV9
clone size: NA
J gene: TRBJ2-7
D gene: NA
CDR3 protein: CASSLSWGNYEQYF
CDR3 DNA: TGTGCCAGCAGTCTATCTTGGGGGAACTACGAGCAGTACTTC

V gene: TRBV6-5
clone size: NA
J gene: TRBJ2-2
D gene: NA
CDR3 protein: CASSYSKGFGELFF
CDR3 DNA: TGTGCCAGCAGTTACTCGAAGGGGTTCGGGGAGCTGTTTTTT

V gene: TRBV21-1
clone size: few
J gene: TRBJ1-5
D gene: NA
CDR3 protein: CASSPLAPSPSNQPQHF
CDR3 DNA: TGTGCCAGCAGCCCCCTAGCACCCTCTCCGAGTAATCAGCCCCAGCATTTT

V gene: TRBV5-5
clone size: NA
J gene: TRBJ1-5
D gene: NA
CDR3 protein: CASSLEGRANQPQHF
CDR3 DNA: TGTGCCAGCAGCTTGGAAGGGAGGGCGAATCAGCCCCAGCATTTT